This T cell receptor beta chain emerged from a study of blood T cell repertoires in COVID-19. The method was immunoSEQ multiplex PCR; TCRdb's version includes in-frame clones alone and lacks a portion of them. The table lists hundreds of thousands of clones, roughly 87% of them singletons. Cohorts were based on clinical histories the participants reported. The specimen was PBMCs or T cells enriched from blood (not recorded which). The receptor was isolated from a woman aged 25 to 45 who had recovered from COVID-19.

DNA of the CDR3: TGTGCCAGCTCCAAGGGGAGCGGGAGGGCCGCCCTGTTTTTT. It codes for CASSKGSGRAALFF. This rearrangement joins TRBV27 to TRBJ2-2; TRBD2 matches at 10 bases. CDR3 length: 14 residues. V lost 8 bases, J lost 14 bases, and 14 bases stayed unmatched. Germline assignment: CDR1 MNHEY and CDR2 SMNVEV (reference sequence).